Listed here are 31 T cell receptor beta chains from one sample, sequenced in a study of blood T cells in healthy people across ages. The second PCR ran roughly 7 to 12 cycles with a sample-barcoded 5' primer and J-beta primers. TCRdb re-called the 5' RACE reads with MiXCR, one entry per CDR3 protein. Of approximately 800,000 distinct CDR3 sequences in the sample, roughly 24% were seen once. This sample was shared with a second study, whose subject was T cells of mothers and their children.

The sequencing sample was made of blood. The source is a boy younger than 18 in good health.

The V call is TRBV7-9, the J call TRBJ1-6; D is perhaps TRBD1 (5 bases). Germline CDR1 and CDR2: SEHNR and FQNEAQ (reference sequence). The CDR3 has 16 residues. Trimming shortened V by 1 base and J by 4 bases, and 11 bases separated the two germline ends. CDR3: CASSLGQGPYNSPLHF. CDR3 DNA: TGTGCCAGCAGCTTAGGTCAGGGTCCTTATAATTCACCCCTCCACTTT.

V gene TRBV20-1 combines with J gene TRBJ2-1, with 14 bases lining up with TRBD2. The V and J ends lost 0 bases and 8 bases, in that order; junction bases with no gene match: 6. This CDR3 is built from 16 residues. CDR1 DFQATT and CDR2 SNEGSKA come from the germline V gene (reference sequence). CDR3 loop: CSARDLGTSGGDEQFF. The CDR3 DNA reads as TGCAGTGCTAGAGATCTTGGGACTAGCGGGGGTGATGAGCAGTTCTTC.

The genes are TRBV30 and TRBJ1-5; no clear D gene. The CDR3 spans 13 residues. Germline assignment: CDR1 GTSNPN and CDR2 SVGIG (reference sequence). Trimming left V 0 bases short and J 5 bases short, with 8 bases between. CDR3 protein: CAWSVQTDQPQHF. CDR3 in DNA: TGTGCCTGGAGTGTTCAAACCGATCAGCCCCAGCATTTT.

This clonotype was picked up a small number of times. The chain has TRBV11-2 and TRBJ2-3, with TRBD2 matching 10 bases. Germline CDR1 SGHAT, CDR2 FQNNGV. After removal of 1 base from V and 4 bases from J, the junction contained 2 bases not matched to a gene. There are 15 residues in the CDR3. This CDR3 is CASSLGGTSADTQYF. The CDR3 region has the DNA TGTGCCAGCAGCTTAGGGGGGACTAGCGCAGATACGCAGTATTTT.

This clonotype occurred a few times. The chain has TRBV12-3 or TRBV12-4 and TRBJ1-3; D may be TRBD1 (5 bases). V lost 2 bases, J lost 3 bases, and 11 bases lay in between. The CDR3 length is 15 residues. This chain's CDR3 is CASSLYRSDGNTIYF. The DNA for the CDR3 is TGTGCCAGCAGTTTATACAGGAGTGATGGAAACACCATATATTTT.

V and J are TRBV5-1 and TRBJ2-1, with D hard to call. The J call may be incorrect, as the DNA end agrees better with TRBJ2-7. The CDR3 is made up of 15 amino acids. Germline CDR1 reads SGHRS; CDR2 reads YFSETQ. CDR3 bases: TGCGCCAGCAGCGACTGGGCTCCGGGCCATTACGAGCAGTACTTC. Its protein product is CASSDWAPGHYEQYF.

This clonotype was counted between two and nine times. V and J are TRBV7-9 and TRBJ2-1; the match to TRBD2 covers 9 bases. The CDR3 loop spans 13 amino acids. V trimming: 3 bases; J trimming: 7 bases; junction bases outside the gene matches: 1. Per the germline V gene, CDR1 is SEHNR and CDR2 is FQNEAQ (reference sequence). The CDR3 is CASSFSGGNEQFF. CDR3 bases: TGTGCCAGCAGCTTCAGCGGGGGGAATGAGCAGTTCTTC.

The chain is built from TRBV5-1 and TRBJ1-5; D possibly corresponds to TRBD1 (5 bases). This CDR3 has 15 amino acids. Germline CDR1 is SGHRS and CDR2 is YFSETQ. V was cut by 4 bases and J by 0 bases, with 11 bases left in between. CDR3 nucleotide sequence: TGCGCCAGCAGCAAGGACACGGGTAGCAATCAGCCCCAGCATTTT. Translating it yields CASSKDTGSNQPQHF.

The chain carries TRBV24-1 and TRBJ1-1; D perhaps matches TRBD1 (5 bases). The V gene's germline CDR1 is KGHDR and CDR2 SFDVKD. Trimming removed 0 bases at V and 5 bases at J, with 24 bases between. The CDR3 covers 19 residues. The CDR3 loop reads CATSDLQRGGGFRNTEAFF. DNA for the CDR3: TGTGCCACCAGTGATTTGCAGAGGGGAGGTGGCTTCCGAAATACTGAAGCTTTCTTT.

This CDR3 is CATSKEGRADLSPLHF. Here the CDR3 DNA reads TGTGCCACCAGCAAAGAGGGGAGAGCCGACCTGTCACCCCTCCACTTT. The gene calls are TRBV15 and TRBJ1-6; tentative D call: TRBD1 (5 bases). V was shortened by 4 bases and J by 10 bases, with 20 bases between the two germline ends. Germline V gives CDR1 LNHNV, CDR2 YYDKDF (reference sequence). CDR3 size: 16 residues.

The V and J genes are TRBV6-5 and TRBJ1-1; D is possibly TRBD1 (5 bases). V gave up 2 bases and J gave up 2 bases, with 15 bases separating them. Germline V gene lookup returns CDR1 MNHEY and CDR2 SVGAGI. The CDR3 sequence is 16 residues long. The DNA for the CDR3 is TGTGCCAGCAGTTACACGGCGTTCCAGGGAAACACTGAAGCTTTCTTT. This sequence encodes CASSYTAFQGNTEAFF.

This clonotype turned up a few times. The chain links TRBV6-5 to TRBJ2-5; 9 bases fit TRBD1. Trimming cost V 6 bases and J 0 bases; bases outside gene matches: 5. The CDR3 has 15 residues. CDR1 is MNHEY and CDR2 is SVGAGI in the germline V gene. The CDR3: CASRWDRAHQETQYF. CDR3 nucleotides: TGTGCCAGCAGATGGGACAGGGCACACCAAGAGACCCAGTACTTC.

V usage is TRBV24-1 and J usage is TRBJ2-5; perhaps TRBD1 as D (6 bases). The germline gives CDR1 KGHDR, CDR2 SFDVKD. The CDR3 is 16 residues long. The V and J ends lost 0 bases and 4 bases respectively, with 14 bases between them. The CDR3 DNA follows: TGTGCCACCAGTGATTTGACCCAGGGGCCCGCAGAGACCCAGTACTTC. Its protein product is CATSDLTQGPAETQYF.

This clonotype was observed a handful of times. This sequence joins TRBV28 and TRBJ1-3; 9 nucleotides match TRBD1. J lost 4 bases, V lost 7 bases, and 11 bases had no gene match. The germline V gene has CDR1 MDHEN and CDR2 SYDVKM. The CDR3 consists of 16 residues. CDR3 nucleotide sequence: TGTGCCAGCACCCCGGGAGGACAGGGGACCGGAAACACCATATATTTT. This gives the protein CASTPGGQGTGNTIYF.

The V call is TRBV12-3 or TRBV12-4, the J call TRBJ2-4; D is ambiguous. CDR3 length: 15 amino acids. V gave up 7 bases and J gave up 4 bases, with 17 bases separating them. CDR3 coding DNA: TGTGCCAGCAACGTAGATGGCTCTGGAAAAAACATTCAGTACTTC. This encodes CASNVDGSGKNIQYF.

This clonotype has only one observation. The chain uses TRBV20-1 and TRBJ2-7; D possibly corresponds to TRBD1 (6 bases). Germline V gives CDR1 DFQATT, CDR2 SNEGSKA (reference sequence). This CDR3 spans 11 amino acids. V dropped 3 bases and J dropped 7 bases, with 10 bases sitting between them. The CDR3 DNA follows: TGCAGTGCTAGCACTCAGGGGGAGCAGTACTTC. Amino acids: CSASTQGEQYF.

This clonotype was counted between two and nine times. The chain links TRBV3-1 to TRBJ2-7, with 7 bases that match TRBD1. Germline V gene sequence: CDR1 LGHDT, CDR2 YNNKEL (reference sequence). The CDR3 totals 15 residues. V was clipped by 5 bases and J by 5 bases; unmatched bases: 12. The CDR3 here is CASSNDDRVRDEQYF. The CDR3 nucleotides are TGTGCCAGCAGCAATGATGACAGGGTACGTGACGAGCAGTACTTC.

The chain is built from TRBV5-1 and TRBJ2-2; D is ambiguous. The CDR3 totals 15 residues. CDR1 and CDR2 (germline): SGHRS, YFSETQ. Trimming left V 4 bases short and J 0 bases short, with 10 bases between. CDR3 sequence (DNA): TGCGCCAGCAGCCCCGGACGGACGAACACCGGGGAGCTGTTTTTT. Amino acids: CASSPGRTNTGELFF. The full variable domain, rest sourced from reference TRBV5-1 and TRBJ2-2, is KAGVTQTPRYLIKTRGQQVTLSCSPISGHRSVSWYQQTPGQGLQFLFEYFSETQRNKGNFPGRFSGRQFSNSRSEMNVSTLELGDSALYLCASSPGRTNTGELFFGEGSRLTVL.

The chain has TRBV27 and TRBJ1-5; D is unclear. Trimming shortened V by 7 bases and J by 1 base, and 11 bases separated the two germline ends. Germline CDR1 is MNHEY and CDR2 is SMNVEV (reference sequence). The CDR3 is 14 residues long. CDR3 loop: CASTGDGSNQPQHF. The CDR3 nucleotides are TGTGCCAGCACCGGAGATGGAAGCAATCAGCCCCAGCATTTT.

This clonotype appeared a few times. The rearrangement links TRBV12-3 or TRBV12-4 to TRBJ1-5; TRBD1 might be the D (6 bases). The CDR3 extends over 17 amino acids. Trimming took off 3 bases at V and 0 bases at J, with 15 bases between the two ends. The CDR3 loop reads CASSFNRVPYSNQPQHF. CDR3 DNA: TGTGCCAGCAGTTTTAACAGGGTCCCGTATAGCAATCAGCCCCAGCATTTT.

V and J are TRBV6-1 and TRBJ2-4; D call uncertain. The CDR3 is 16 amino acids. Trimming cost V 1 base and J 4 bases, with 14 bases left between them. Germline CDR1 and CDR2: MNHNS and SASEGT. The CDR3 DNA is TGTGCCAGCAGTGAAGTTGTAGGGCGTCCTAAAAACATTCAGTACTTC. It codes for CASSEVVGRPKNIQYF.

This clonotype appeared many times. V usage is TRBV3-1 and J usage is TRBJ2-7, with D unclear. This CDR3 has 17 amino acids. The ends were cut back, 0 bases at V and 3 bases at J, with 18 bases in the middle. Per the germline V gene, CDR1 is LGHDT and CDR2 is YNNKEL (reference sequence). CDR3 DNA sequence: TGTGCCAGCAGCCAAGATGGGATAGGCGCTCGCTGCTACGAGCAGTACTTC. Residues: CASSQDGIGARCYEQYF.

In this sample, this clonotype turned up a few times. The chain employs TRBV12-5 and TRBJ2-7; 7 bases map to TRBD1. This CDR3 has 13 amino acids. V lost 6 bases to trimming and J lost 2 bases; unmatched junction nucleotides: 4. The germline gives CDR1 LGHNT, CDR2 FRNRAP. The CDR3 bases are TGTGCTAGTGGGAAGACAGGGACCTACGAGCAGTACTTC. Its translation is CASGKTGTYEQYF.

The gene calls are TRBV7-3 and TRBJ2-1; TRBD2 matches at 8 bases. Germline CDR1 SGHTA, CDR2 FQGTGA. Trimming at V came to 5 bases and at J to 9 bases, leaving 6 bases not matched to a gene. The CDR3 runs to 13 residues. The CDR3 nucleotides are TGTGCCAGCAGCCGTCGGGGGGGTAGTGAGCAGTTCTTC. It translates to CASSRRGGSEQFF.

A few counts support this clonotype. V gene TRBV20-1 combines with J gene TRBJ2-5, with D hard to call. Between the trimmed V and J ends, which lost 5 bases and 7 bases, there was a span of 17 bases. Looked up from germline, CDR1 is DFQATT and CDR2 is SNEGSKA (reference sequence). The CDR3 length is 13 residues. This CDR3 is CSAGPFLGWTQYF. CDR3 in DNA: TGCAGTGCTGGACCCTTCCTGGGGTGGACCCAGTACTTC.

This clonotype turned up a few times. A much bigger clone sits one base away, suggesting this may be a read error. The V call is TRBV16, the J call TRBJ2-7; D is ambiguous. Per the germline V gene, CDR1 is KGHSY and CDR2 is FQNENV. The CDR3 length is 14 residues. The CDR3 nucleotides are TGTGCCAGCAGCCAAGCGGTGGGTGGCTACGAGCAGCACTTC. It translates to CASSQAVGGYEQHF.

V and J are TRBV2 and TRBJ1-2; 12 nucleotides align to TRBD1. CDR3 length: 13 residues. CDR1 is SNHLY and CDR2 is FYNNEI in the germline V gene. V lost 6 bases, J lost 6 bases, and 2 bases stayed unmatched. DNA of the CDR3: TGTGCCAGCAGGGGACAGGGGGCGCATGGCTACACCTTC. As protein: CASRGQGAHGYTF.

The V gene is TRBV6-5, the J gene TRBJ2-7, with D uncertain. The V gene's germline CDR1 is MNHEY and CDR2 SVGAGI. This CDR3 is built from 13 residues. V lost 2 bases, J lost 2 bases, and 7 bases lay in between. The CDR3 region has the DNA TGTGCCAGCAGTTACCAACCTACCTACGAGCAGTACTTC. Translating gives CASSYQPTYEQYF.

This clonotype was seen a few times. This CDR3 reads CASSQAGGSSYEQYF. As DNA, the CDR3 is TGTGCCAGCAGCCAGGCGGGGGGAAGCTCCTACGAGCAGTACTTC. This rearrangement joins TRBV25-1 to TRBJ2-7; 8 bases agree with TRBD2. After removal of 6 bases from V and 0 bases from J, the junction contained 7 bases not matched to a gene. This CDR3 region has 15 residues. Germline assignment: CDR1 MGHDK and CDR2 SYGVNS.

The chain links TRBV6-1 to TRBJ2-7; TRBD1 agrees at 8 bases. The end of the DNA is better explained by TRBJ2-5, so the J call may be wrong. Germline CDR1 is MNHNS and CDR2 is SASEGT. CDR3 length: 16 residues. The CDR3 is CASSADERDRRETQYF. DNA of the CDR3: TGTGCCAGCAGTGCCGACGAGAGGGACAGGCGAGAGACCCAGTACTTC.

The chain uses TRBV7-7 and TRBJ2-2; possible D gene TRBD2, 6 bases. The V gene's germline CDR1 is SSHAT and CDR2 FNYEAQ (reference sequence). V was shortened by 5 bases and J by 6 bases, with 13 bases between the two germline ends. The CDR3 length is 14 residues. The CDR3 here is CASSPMEGAGELFF. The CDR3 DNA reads TGTGCCAGCAGCCCGATGGAGGGTGCCGGGGAGCTGTTTTTT.